The rows below give T cell receptor beta chains drawn from one sample of a study of blood T cell repertoires in COVID-19. Repertoires were generated with immunoSEQ multiplex PCR, while TCRdb's copy carries only in-frame clones and drops some. The sample lists about 150,000 clones, about nine tenths occurring once. Material: PBMCs or T cells enriched from blood (not recorded which). The receptors here all came from a man aged 50 to 60 who had recovered from COVID-19. Both conserved end residues are part of each CDR3. The order of the fields is clone size, D gene, J gene, V gene, CDR3 DNA, CDR3 protein. A D gene is named only where the DNA matches it firmly. Where a row states a size, it is once, few, many or the class of an expanded clone; other rows omit it.

- | TRBD2 | TRBJ2-2 | TRBV6-5 | TGTGCGTCCTGCAGCGGGAAGCCGAACACCGGGGAGCTGTTTTTT | CASCSGKPNTGELFF
- | - | TRBJ1-6 | TRBV28 | TGTGCCAGCAGTTGGAACAGGGCGAAGTATTCACCCCTCCACTTT | CASSWNRAKYSPLHF
- | - | TRBJ2-1 | TRBV28 | TGTGCCAGCAGCCCCTCAGGGGTTGACTACAATGAGCAGTTCTTC | CASSPSGVDYNEQFF
- | - | TRBJ1-5 | TRBV7-8 | TGTGCCAGCAGCTTAAATTCGTTCAATCAGCCCCAGCATTTT | CASSLNSFNQPQHF
- | TRBD1 | TRBJ1-1 | TRBV6-2/TRBV6-3 | TGTGCCAGCAGTTACTACAGGGGAGCTTTCTTT | CASSYYRGAFF
- | TRBD2 | TRBJ2-5 | TRBV4-1 | TGCGCCAGCAGCCAAGATGGAGCGGGAGGGGGGGAGACCCAGTACTTC | CASSQDGAGGGETQYF
- | TRBD1 | TRBJ2-7 | TRBV4-2 | TGTGCCAGCAGCCGAGGCGAGGACAGGGCTACCGGCGAGCAGTACTTC | CASSRGEDRATGEQYF
once | - | TRBJ1-2 | TRBV5-1 | TGCGCCAGCAGCTTGGCCGTTGGGGGCGGTGGCTACACCTTC | CASSLAVGGGGYTF
- | TRBD1 | TRBJ2-1 | TRBV7-3 | TGTGCCAGCAGCTTACAGGCGACAGGGGGTGGGTCCTACAATGAGCAGTTCTTC | CASSLQATGGGSYNEQFF
- | - | TRBJ2-2 | TRBV2 | TGTGCCACAGGAGAGACAGCGAACACCGGGGAGCTGTTTTTT | CATGETANTGELFF
- | TRBD2 | TRBJ2-5 | TRBV5-1 | TGCGCCAGCAGCTTGGGGGCTAGCGGGGGCCAAGAGACCCAGTACTTC | CASSLGASGGQETQYF